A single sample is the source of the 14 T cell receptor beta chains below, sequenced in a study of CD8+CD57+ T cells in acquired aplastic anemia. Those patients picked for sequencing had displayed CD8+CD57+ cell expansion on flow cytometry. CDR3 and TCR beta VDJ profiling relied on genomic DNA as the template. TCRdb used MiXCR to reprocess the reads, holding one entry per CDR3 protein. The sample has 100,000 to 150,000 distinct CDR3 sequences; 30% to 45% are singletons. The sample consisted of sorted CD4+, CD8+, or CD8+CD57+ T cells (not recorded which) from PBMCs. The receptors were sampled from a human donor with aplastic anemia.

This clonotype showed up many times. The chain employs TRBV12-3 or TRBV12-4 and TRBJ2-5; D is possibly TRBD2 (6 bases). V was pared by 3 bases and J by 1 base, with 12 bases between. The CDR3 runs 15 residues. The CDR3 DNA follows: TGTGCCAGCAGTTTCGACGGTAGCGGCCAAGAGACCCAGTACTTC. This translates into CASSFDGSGQETQYF.

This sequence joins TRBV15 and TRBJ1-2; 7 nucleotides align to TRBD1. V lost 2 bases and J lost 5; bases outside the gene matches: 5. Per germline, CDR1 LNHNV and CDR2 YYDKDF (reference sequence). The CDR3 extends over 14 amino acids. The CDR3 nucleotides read TGTGCCACCAGCAGATCCCGGACAGGATATGGCTACACCTTC. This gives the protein CATSRSRTGYGYTF.

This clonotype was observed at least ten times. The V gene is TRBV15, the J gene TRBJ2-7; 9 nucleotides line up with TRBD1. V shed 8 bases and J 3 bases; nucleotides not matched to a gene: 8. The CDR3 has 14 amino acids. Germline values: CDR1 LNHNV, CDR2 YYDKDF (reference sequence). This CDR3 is CATGTSTGGYEQYV. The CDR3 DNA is TGTGCCACCGGCACCTCGACAGGGGGCTACGAGCAGTACGTC.

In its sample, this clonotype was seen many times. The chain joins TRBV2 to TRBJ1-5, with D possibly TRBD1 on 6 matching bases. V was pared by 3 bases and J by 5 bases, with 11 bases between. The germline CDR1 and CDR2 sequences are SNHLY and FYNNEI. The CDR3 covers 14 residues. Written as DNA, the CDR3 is TGTGCCAGCAGTGACAAGCAGGGGTATCAGCCCCAGCATTTT. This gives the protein CASSDKQGYQPQHF.

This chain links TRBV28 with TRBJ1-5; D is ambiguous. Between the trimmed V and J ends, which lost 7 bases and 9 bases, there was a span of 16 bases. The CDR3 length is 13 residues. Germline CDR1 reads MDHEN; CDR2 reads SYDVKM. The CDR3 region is CASTRIGVAPQHF. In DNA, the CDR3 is TGTGCCAGCACCCGGATCGGTGTCGCGCCCCAGCATTTT.

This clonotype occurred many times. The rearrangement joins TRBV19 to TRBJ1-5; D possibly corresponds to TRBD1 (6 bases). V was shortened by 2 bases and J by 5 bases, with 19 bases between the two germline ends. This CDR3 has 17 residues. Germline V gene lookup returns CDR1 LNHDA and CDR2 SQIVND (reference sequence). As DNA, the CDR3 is TGTGCCAGTAGTATATGGGTAGGGGGACGGCCAGATCAGCCCCAGCATTTT. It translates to CASSIWVGGRPDQPQHF.

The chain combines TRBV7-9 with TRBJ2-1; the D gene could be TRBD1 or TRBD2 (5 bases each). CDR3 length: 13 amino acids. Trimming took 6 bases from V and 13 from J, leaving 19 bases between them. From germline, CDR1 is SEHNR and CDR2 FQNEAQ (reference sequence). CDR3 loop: CASSLFRTGPQFF. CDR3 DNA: TGTGCCAGCAGTTTATTCCGTACGGGACCTCAGTTCTTC.

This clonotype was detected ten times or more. DNA for the CDR3: TGTGCCAGCAGCTCTGAAGGCCGGATATCACCCCTCCACTTT. Protein sequence: CASSSEGRISPLHF. The V gene is TRBV7-2, the J gene TRBJ1-6; the D is unclear. Germline V gene data show CDR1 as SGHTA and CDR2 as FQGNSA. The CDR3 is 14 residues long. V shed 4 bases and J shed 10 bases, with 14 bases lying between them.

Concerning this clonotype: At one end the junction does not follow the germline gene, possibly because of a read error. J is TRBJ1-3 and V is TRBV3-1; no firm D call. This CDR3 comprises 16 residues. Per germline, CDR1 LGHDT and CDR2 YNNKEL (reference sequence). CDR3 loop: CAGSPDTAYSGNTIYF. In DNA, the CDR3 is TGTGCCGGCAGTCCCGACACTGCTTACTCTGGAAACACCATATATTTT.

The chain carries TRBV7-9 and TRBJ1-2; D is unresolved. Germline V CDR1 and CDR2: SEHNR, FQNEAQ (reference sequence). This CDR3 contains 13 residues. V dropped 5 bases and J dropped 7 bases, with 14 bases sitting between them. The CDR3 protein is CASSPKSEVGYTF. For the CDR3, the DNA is TGTGCCAGCAGCCCCAAGAGTGAGGTTGGCTACACCTTC.

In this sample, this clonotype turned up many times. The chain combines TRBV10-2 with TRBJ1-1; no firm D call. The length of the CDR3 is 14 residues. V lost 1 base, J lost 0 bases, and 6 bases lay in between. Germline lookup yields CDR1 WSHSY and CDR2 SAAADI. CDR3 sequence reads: CASSELGLNTEAFF. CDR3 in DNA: TGCGCCAGCAGTGAGTTAGGTCTGAACACTGAAGCTTTCTTT.

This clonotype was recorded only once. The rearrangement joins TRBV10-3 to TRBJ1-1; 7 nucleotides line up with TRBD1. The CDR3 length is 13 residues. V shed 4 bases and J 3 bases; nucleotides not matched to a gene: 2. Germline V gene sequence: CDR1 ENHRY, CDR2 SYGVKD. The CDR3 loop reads CAISVQGDTEAFF. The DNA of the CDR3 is TGTGCCATCAGTGTGCAGGGGGACACTGAAGCTTTCTTT.

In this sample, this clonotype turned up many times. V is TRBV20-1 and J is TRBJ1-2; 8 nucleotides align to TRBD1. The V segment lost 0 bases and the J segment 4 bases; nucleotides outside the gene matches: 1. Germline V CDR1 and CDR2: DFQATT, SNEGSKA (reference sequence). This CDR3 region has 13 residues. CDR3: CSARDQGAYGYTF. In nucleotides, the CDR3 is TGCAGTGCTAGAGATCAGGGGGCCTATGGCTACACCTTC.

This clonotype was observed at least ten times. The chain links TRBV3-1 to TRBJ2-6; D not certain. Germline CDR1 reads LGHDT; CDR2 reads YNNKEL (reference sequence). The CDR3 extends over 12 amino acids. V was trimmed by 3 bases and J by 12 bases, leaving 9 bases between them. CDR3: CASSQYSGVLTF. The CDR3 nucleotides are TGTGCCAGCAGCCAGTACAGTGGCGTCCTGACTTTC.